This TCR beta chain was sequenced in a study of T cells after yellow fever vaccination. TCRdb itself ran the 5' RACE reads through MiXCR, one entry per CDR3 protein. The sample carries about 300,000 distinct CDR3 sequences, around 4.1% recorded once. As regards this clonotype: Its cognate antigen is unknown.

Study-level points and caveats: Researchers report a weaker secondary response that nonetheless peaked faster, day 5 versus 15. Within FACS-sorted repertoires, abundant clonotypes contaminating from the bulk population could be present. Reappearance after the booster was seen for most primary-vaccination clones, at about 95% CD4 and 80% to 90% CD8.

The input for sequencing was PBMCs, taken 5 days after the yellow fever booster vaccination. The source of this sequence is a man younger than 35 who received the YFV17D yellow fever vaccine.

The CDR3 bases are TGTGCCAGCAGCTTATCAGGCGGGGGGTGGGGAGAGACCCAGTACTTC. Amino acids: CASSLSGGGWGETQYF. The chain links TRBV12-3 or TRBV12-4 to TRBJ2-5, with 8 positions matching TRBD2. The CDR3 contains 16 residues. V shed 6 bases and J 4 bases; nucleotides not matched to a gene: 13.